A selection of T cell receptor beta chains follows, all from one sample in a study of blood T cell repertoires in COVID-19. Data came from immunoSEQ multiplex PCR; TCRdb stores just in-frame clones and leaves some out. Here the sample spans 200,000 to 250,000 clones, about 88% being singletons. The sequencing sample was made of peripheral blood. Source of these receptors: a woman aged 45-65 years with COVID-19, enrolled during active disease. Both conserved end residues are part of each CDR3. A D gene is named only where the DNA matches it firmly. Clone sizes are given selectively: once, few, many, or a class where the clone is expanded.

12,-,TRBJ1-2,-,TRBV24-1,TGTGCCACCAGTGGGCTGCCTCATGGCTACACCTTC,CATSGLPHGYTF
15,-,TRBJ2-3,-,TRBV11-2,TGTGCCAGCAGCTTAGGTGGGGCCCCCAGGGGTACGCAGTATTTT,CASSLGGAPRGTQYF
13,once,TRBJ1-1,-,TRBV19,TGTGCCTCAGCACAGGGTGAGGGCACTGAAGCTTTCTTT,CASAQGEGTEAFF
15,-,TRBJ2-3,-,TRBV7-3,TGTGCCAGCAGCTTGGGCGGGGACCGCACAGATACGCAGTATTTT,CASSLGGDRTDTQYF
16,-,TRBJ2-3,-,TRBV10-3,TGTGCCATCAGTGAGCCCTTAACTGGGAGTTGGGATACGCAGTATTTT,CAISEPLTGSWDTQYF
15,-,TRBJ2-1,-,TRBV5-1,TGCGCCAGCCGCCCGAGCGGGACATCATACAATGAGCAGTTCTTC,CASRPSGTSYNEQFF
17,-,TRBJ2-3,-,TRBV18,TGTGCCAGCTCACCCCCGGGACTTCCCGGACGCACAGATACGCAGTATTTT,CASSPPGLPGRTDTQYF
13,once,TRBJ1-5,-,TRBV27,TGTGCCAGCAGCTCCCGTCCCAATCAGCCCCAGCATTTT,CASSSRPNQPQHF
14,-,TRBJ2-3,-,TRBV15,TGTGCCACCAGCAGAGATGGCTTCACAGATACGCAGTATTTT,CATSRDGFTDTQYF
16,-,TRBJ2-2,TRBD2,TRBV19,TGTGCCAGTAGTATTAGGACTAGCGGGGGATCCGGGGAGCTGTTTTTT,CASSIRTSGGSGELFF